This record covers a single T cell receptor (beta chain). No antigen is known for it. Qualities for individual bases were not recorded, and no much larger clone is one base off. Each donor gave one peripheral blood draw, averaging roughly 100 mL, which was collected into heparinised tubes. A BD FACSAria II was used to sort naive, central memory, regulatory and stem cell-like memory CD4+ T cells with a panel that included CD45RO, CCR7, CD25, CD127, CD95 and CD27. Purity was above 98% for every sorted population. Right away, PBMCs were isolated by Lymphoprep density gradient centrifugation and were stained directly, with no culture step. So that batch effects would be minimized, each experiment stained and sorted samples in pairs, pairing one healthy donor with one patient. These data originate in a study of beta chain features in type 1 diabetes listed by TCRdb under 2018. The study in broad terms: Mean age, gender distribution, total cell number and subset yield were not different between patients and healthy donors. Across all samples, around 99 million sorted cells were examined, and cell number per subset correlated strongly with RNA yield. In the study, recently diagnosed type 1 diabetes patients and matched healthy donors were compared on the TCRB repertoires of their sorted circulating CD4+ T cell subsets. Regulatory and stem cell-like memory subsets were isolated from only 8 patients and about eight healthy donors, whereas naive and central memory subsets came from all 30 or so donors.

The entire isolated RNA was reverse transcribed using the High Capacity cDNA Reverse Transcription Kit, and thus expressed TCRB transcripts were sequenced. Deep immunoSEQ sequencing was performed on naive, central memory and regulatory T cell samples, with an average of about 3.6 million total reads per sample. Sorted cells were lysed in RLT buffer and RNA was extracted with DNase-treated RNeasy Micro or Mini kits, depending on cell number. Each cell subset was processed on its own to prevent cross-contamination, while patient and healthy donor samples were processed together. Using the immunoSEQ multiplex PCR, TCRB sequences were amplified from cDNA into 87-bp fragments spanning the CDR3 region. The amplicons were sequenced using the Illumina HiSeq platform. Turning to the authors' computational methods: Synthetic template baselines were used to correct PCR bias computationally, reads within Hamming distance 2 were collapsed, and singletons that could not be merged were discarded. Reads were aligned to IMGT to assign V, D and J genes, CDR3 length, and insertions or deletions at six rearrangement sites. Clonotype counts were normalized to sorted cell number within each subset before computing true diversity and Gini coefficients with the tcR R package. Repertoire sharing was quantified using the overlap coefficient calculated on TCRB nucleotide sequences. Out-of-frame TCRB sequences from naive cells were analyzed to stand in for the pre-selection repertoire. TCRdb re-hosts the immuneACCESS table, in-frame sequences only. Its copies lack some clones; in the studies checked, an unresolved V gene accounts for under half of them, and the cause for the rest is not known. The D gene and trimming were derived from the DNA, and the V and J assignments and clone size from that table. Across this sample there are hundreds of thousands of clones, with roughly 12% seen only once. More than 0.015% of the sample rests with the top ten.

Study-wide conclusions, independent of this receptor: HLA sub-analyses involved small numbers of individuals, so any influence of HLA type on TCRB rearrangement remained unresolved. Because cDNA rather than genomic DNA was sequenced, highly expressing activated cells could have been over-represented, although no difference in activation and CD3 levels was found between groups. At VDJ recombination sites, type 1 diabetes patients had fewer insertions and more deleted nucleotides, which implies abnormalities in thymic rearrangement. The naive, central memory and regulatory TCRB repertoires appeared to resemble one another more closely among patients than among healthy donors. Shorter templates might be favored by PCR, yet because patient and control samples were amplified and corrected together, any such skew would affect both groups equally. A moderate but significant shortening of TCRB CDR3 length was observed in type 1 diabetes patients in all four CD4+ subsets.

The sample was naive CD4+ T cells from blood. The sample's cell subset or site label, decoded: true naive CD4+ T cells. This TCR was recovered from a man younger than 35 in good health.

The CDR3 reads CASSLTRNPKIEQYF. In nucleotides, the sequence is TGTGCCAGCAGCCTTACGAGGAACCCGAAAATCGAGCAGTACTTC. This receptor chain uses TRBV7-8 and TRBJ2-7; the D gene lacks a confident call. The germline V gene gives CDR1 as SGHVS and CDR2 as FQNEAQ. Cut back by 5 bases and 6 bases, the V and J ends lie 20 bases apart. The CDR3 numbers 15 residues from cysteine through phenylalanine. CDR3 DNA only is kept here, 45 bases in frame from base 1.